The 14 T cell receptor beta chains listed next were all sequenced from one sample in a study of T cell responses to AZD1222 COVID-19 vaccine (dated by TCRdb to the early 2020s). This specimen's time point label, per the study, means: baseline before first vaccination. Receptor amplification or capture employed the immunoSEQ multiplex PCR assay. Imported from immuneACCESS, the table was reduced by TCRdb to in-frame sequences with V and J called. These copies leave out some clones; in studies compared against another copy, an unresolved V gene accounts for under half, and the cause of the remainder is not known. In all, the sample holds 95,000 to 150,000 clones, and around 89% of those were seen once. The biggest ten clones account for approximately 3.4% of the sample. The specimen was peripheral blood, collected on day 0 of AZD1222 vaccination. The origin of the receptors is an adult in good health.

The chain employs TRBV7-9 and TRBJ1-2; 8 bases are shared with TRBD1. After removal of 5 bases from V and 8 bases from J, the junction contained 10 bases not matched to a gene. CDR3 size: 14 residues. Per germline, CDR1 SEHNR and CDR2 FQNEAQ (reference sequence). This CDR3 is CASSPSGRGQGYTF. CDR3 in DNA: TGTGCCAGCAGCCCCTCCGGCAGGGGGCAAGGCTACACCTTC.

J is TRBJ1-4 and V is TRBV28, with 9 bases fitting TRBD1. The CDR3 spans 14 residues. Germline V gene data show CDR1 as MDHEN and CDR2 as SYDVKM. V trimming: 6 bases; J trimming: 8 bases; junction bases outside the gene matches: 7. CDR3 nucleotide sequence: TGTGCCAGCAGGGCACAGGGGGCTGGCGAAAAACTGTTTTTT. This sequence encodes CASRAQGAGEKLFF.

As DNA, the CDR3 is TGCGCCAGCAGCCAAGCGGGGACAGGGACGTATGAGCAGTTCTTC. Amino acid sequence: CASSQAGTGTYEQFF. The gene calls are TRBV4-1 and TRBJ2-1; 9 nucleotides line up with TRBD1. Germline values: CDR1 MGHRA, CDR2 YSYEKL. The CDR3 extends over 15 amino acids. J was trimmed by 8 bases and V by 1 base; bases with no gene match: 6.

The chain uses TRBV11-2 and TRBJ2-2, with a weak D call TRBD2 (5 bases). This CDR3 contains 13 residues. Trimming took 1 base from V and 7 from J, leaving 7 bases between them. Germline V gives CDR1 SGHAT, CDR2 FQNNGV. The CDR3: CASSLVRGGELFF. The CDR3 DNA reads TGTGCCAGCAGCTTAGTACGGGGCGGGGAGCTGTTTTTT.

This chain joins TRBV13 and TRBJ1-5; tentative D call: TRBD1 (5 bases). V was cut by 0 bases and J by 7 bases, with 13 bases left in between. Looked up from germline, CDR1 is PRHDT and CDR2 is FYEKMQ (reference sequence). The CDR3 runs to 15 residues. Written as DNA, the CDR3 is TGTGCCAGCAGCTTAGGTGTGGGGCGCGGCCAGCCCCAGCATTTT. Translation gives CASSLGVGRGQPQHF.

This chain uses TRBV28 with TRBJ1-3; D remains unclear. Trimming pared 5 bases from V and 4 bases from J, leaving 6 bases between. The CDR3 has 12 amino acids. From germline, CDR1 is MDHEN and CDR2 SYDVKM. The CDR3 is CASSGGGNTIYF. The CDR3 DNA reads TGTGCCAGCAGTGGCGGGGGAAACACCATATATTTT. The whole variable domain, filled in from reference TRBV28 and TRBJ1-3, reads DVKVTQSSRYLVKRTGEKVFLECVQDMDHENMFWYRQDPGLGLRLIYFSYDVKMKEKGDIPEGYSVSREKKERFSLILESASTNQTSMYLCASSGGGNTIYFGEGSWLTVV.

A few counts support this clone. The chain links TRBV23-1 to TRBJ2-3; D gene unclear. TRBV23-1 is known as an ORF, though its function is uncertain. The CDR3 covers 17 residues. V dropped 0 bases and J dropped 0 bases, with 13 bases sitting between them. The CDR3 nucleotides are TGCGCCAGCAGTCAATCGGCTAGGCTTACTAGCACAGATACGCAGTATTTT. Its translation: CASSQSARLTSTDTQYF.

The J gene is TRBJ1-2, the V gene TRBV25-1; D gene ambiguous. In germline, CDR1 is MGHDK, CDR2 SYGVNS. The CDR3 extends over 13 amino acids. The V gene lost 5 bases and the J gene lost 3 bases, with 10 bases spanning the gap. This CDR3 is CASSIGVDYGYTF. DNA of the CDR3: TGTGCCAGCAGTATCGGGGTCGACTATGGCTACACCTTC.

The chain couples TRBV28 to TRBJ2-7; 8 bases line up with TRBD1. Trimming took 3 bases from V and 12 from J; bases not matched to a gene: 4. Per germline, CDR1 MDHEN and CDR2 SYDVKM. The CDR3 is made up of 11 amino acids. The chain's CDR3 is CASSLSDRVYF. The CDR3 DNA follows: TGTGCCAGCAGTTTGTCGGACAGGGTGTACTTC.

The chain couples TRBV6-5 to TRBJ1-2; TRBD1 matches at 8 bases. The germline gives CDR1 MNHEY, CDR2 SVGAGI. The CDR3 contains 13 residues. With 5 bases clipped from V and 8 bases from J, the junction kept 7 bases outside the gene matches. CDR3 residues: CASSPDRAGGYTF. Written as DNA, the CDR3 is TGTGCCAGCAGTCCGGACAGGGCAGGGGGCTACACCTTC.

The chain has TRBV9 and TRBJ2-3; TRBD1 might be the D (6 bases). Germline-derived CDR1 and CDR2 are SGDLS and YYNGEE. V lost 4 bases and J lost 1, with 19 bases in between. This CDR3 has 17 residues. The DNA for the CDR3 is TGTGCCAGCAGCCTCAACAAAAGGGCAGGGGGCACAGATACGCAGTATTTT. Protein product: CASSLNKRAGGTDTQYF.

The chain joins TRBV9 to TRBJ1-1, with D perhaps matching TRBD1 (6 bases). Trimming left V 6 bases short and J 0 bases short, with 9 bases between. The CDR3 is 13 amino acids. Germline CDR1 and CDR2: SGDLS and YYNGEE. As DNA, the CDR3 is TGTGCCAGCAAGGGGGGGATGAACACTGAAGCTTTCTTT. This encodes CASKGGMNTEAFF.

The chain joins TRBV9 to TRBJ2-7; no clear D gene. Trimming stripped 0 bases from V and 3 bases from J, with 4 bases between. This CDR3 is built from 12 residues. CDR1 and CDR2 (germline): SGDLS, YYNGEE. CDR3 DNA sequence: TGTGCCAGCAGCGTAGACAACTACGAGCAGTACTTC. This gives the protein CASSVDNYEQYF.

V gene TRBV5-1 combines with J gene TRBJ2-1; tentative D call: TRBD2 (5 bases). Germline CDR1 reads SGHRS; CDR2 reads YFSETQ. The ends were cut back, 0 bases at V and 12 bases at J, with 13 bases in the middle. This CDR3 has 13 amino acids. In DNA form, the CDR3 reads TGCGCCAGCAGCTTGGGACCGGACTCTTGGCAGTTCTTC. Protein: CASSLGPDSWQFF.